These 24 T cell receptor beta chains were all obtained from the same sample, sequenced in a study of low-dose radiotherapy and immunotherapy resistance in tumors. Both TCRalpha and TCRbeta chains were reverse transcribed with V-gene-specific primers. TCRs were amplified for 20 to 25 PCR cycles with a constant-region primer and V-primer adapter. Using its own MiXCR run on the reads, TCRdb lists one record per CDR3 protein. There are about 84,000 distinct CDR3 sequences in the sample; roughly 17% occur only once, and approximately 1.5% lies in the top ten. The time point: after trial treatment. The treatment was: LDRT plus nivolumab, ipilimumab, low-dose cyclophosphamide and aspirin (RACIN trial). The source material was PBMCs, sampled after low-dose radiotherapy plus immunotherapy. Every receptor here comes from a male donor with prostate cancer.

At least ten counts were recorded for this clonotype. The chain employs TRBV28 and TRBJ1-6, with D hard to call. Trimming left V 5 bases short and J 15 bases short, with 14 bases between. The CDR3 totals 12 residues. Germline V gene sequence: CDR1 MDHEN, CDR2 SYDVKM. CDR3 sequence: CASSPGLNRLHF. CDR3 DNA sequence: TGTGCCAGCAGTCCCGGCCTTAATCGCCTCCACTTT.

This clonotype was counted many times. The genes are TRBV7-9 and TRBJ2-1; D is perhaps TRBD1 (5 bases). The germline V gene has CDR1 SEHNR and CDR2 FQNEAQ (reference sequence). V lost 8 bases and J lost 6, with 20 bases in between. The CDR3 runs to 15 residues. CDR3 amino acids: CASLPPDRTSNEQFF. In DNA, the CDR3 is TGTGCCAGCCTTCCCCCTGACAGAACCTCCAATGAGCAGTTCTTC.

This clonotype showed up many times. The CDR3 nucleotides read TGTGCCAGCACCGTACTAGCGGGAGGAGGAGATGAGCAGTTCTTC. Translation gives CASTVLAGGGDEQFF. The chain couples TRBV2 to TRBJ2-1; 12 bases align to TRBD2. The V segment lost 7 bases and the J segment 8 bases; nucleotides outside the gene matches: 9. Germline loops: CDR1 SNHLY, CDR2 FYNNEI. The CDR3 has 15 residues.

The chain couples TRBV19 to TRBJ1-5, with 7 bases that match TRBD1. The CDR3 loop spans 14 amino acids. Germline lookup yields CDR1 LNHDA and CDR2 SQIVND (reference sequence). Trimming at V came to 3 bases and at J to 4 bases, leaving 3 bases not matched to a gene. The CDR3 sequence: CASSIPTGNQPQHF. The CDR3 nucleotides are TGTGCCAGTAGTATCCCGACAGGGAATCAGCCCCAGCATTTT.

V usage is TRBV7-9 and J usage is TRBJ2-6; 8 bases line up with TRBD1. Germline V gene sequence: CDR1 SEHNR, CDR2 FQNEAQ (reference sequence). Trimming at V came to 6 bases and at J to 0 bases, leaving 7 bases not matched to a gene. The CDR3 covers 17 residues. The CDR3 DNA is TGTGCCAGCAGTGTAGCAGGGGGCCTCTCTGGGGCCAACGTCCTGACTTTC. Its protein is CASSVAGGLSGANVLTF.

The CDR3 nucleotides are TGTGCCAGCAGTCCTTTTGGGGGACTAGCCAAAAACATTCAGTACTTC. This sequence encodes CASSPFGGLAKNIQYF. The gene calls are TRBV28 and TRBJ2-4; D possibly corresponds to TRBD2 (6 bases). The germline gives CDR1 MDHEN, CDR2 SYDVKM. CDR3 length: 16 residues. Trimming cost V 5 bases and J 0 bases, with 14 bases left between them.

On this clonotype itself: This likely reflects a read error, since a far larger clone is one base away. This rearrangement joins TRBV7-3 to TRBJ1-2; D ambiguous. CDR1 and CDR2 from the germline V gene are SGHTA and FQGTGA. V dropped 9 bases and J dropped 5 bases, with 16 bases sitting between them. The CDR3 is 13 residues long. Here the CDR3 reads CASTQVTSYGYTF. The CDR3 coding sequence is TGTGCCAGTACCCAGGTTACGTCTTATGGCTACACCTTC.

This rearrangement joins TRBV5-5 to TRBJ2-1; tentatively, D is TRBD2 (6 bases). V was clipped by 3 bases and J by 3 bases, with 7 bases between them. Germline V gene data show CDR1 as SGHKS and CDR2 as YYEKEE (reference sequence). This CDR3 region has 13 residues. The CDR3 DNA sequence: TGTGCCAGCAGCTGGGGGGACTACAATGAGCAGTTCTTC. It is translated as CASSWGDYNEQFF.

This clonotype was observed at least ten times. The chain combines TRBV5-4 with TRBJ2-3, with TRBD2 matching over 9 bases. Germline loops: CDR1 SGHNT, CDR2 YYREEE (reference sequence). After removal of 2 bases from V and 4 bases from J, the junction contained 8 bases not matched to a gene. This CDR3 comprises 16 residues. CDR3 in amino acids: CASSFGGRARPDTQYF. CDR3 nucleotides: TGTGCCAGCAGCTTCGGCGGGAGGGCCCGCCCAGATACGCAGTATTTT.

This clonotype was detected many times. V gene TRBV20-1 combines with J gene TRBJ2-2; 12 bases fit TRBD1. Losses at the gene ends were 6 bases for V and 2 bases for J; bases not matched to a gene: 7. Germline CDR1 DFQATT, CDR2 SNEGSKA (reference sequence). The length of the CDR3 is 16 residues. Here the CDR3 DNA reads TGCAGTGCAAAACGCGGGACAGGGGGCAACACCGGGGAGCTGTTTTTT. Amino acids: CSAKRGTGGNTGELFF.

This clonotype occurred many times. This chain uses TRBV7-2 with TRBJ2-2, with 13 bases aligning to TRBD2. The germline CDR1 and CDR2 sequences are SGHTA and FQGNSA. V gave up 5 bases and J gave up 7 bases; unmatched junction bases: 4. This CDR3 has 15 residues. Here the CDR3 reads CASSKLAGGVGELFF. CDR3 DNA sequence: TGTGCCAGCAGCAAACTAGCGGGAGGGGTCGGGGAGCTGTTTTTT.

This clonotype has at least ten counts. This rearrangement joins TRBV30 to TRBJ1-6; no clear D. There are 14 residues in the CDR3. Trimming stripped 1 base from V and 10 bases from J, with 14 bases between. Germline assignment: CDR1 GTSNPN and CDR2 SVGIG (reference sequence). This chain's CDR3 is CAWSDRQGRSPLHF. CDR3 sequence (DNA): TGTGCCTGGAGTGACCGACAAGGAAGATCACCCCTCCACTTT.

The rearrangement joins TRBV14 to TRBJ1-1, with D maybe TRBD1 (6 bases). Per the germline V gene, CDR1 is SGHDN and CDR2 is FVKESK. The V end was cut by 1 base, the J end by 3 bases, with 21 bases between. The CDR3 is 18 residues long. The CDR3 spells CASSQVDGTGIGDTEAFF. The CDR3 DNA sequence: TGTGCCAGCAGCCAAGTCGACGGCACAGGGATCGGGGACACTGAAGCTTTCTTT.

This clonotype has at least ten counts. This rearrangement joins TRBV7-8 to TRBJ2-1; TRBD2 aligns across 9 bases. The CDR3 is made up of 16 amino acids. Germline V lookup: CDR1 SGHVS, CDR2 FQNEAQ. Trimming at V came to 2 bases and at J to 2 bases, leaving 4 bases not matched to a gene. The CDR3 protein is CASSLSPSGTYNEQFF. The CDR3 DNA sequence: TGTGCCAGCAGCTTATCACCTAGCGGGACCTACAATGAGCAGTTCTTC.

This clonotype was observed many times. CDR3 sequence reads: CASRFSPGQRAPRYGYTF. CDR3 nucleotides: TGTGCCAGCAGGTTTTCCCCGGGACAGCGCGCCCCTCGCTATGGCTACACCTTC. V and J are TRBV28 and TRBJ1-2; 7 bases are shared with TRBD1. Germline values: CDR1 MDHEN, CDR2 SYDVKM. The junction had 20 bases not matched to a gene; V was cut back by 6 bases and J by 4 bases. The CDR3 spans 18 residues.

This clonotype was observed at least ten times. V is TRBV29-1 and J is TRBJ2-3; TRBD2 agrees at 7 bases. The trim removed 4 bases at V and 2 bases at J, leaving 12 bases unmatched. The CDR3 is made up of 16 amino acids. The germline V gene encodes CDR1 SQVTM and CDR2 ANQGSEA. The CDR3 region has the DNA TGCAGCGTTGCAGGGACTATAAGCCCTAACACAGATACGCAGTATTTT. It specifies CSVAGTISPNTDTQYF.

The sample holds many counts of this clonotype. The gene calls are TRBV6-2 or TRBV6-3 and TRBJ2-3; D is undetermined. CDR1 and CDR2 from the germline V gene are MNHEY and SVGEGT. With 4 bases removed from V and 3 bases from J, the gap between germline ends came to 8 bases. The CDR3 is 13 residues long. This chain's CDR3 is CASSSDGTDTQYF. The CDR3 DNA sequence: TGTGCCAGCAGTTCGGACGGAACAGATACGCAGTATTTT.

This clonotype was seen repeatedly, ten times or more. The CDR3 DNA reads TGCGCCAGCAGGCGGGAGGACCACTACAATGAGCAGTTCTTC. This translates into CASRREDHYNEQFF. The chain couples TRBV5-1 to TRBJ2-1; 8 nucleotides match TRBD2. Germline V lookup: CDR1 SGHRS, CDR2 YFSETQ. The CDR3 extends over 14 amino acids. The trim removed 5 bases at V and 3 bases at J, leaving 4 bases unmatched.

Ten or more counts support this clonotype. This chain connects TRBV6-5 to TRBJ2-4; TRBD2 aligns across 7 bases. Germline CDR1 reads MNHEY; CDR2 reads SVGAGI. The V and J ends lost 7 bases and 4 bases, in that order; junction bases with no gene match: 10. This CDR3 contains 15 residues. CDR3 loop: CASTKLGEGKNIQYF. Written as DNA, the CDR3 is TGTGCCAGCACCAAACTTGGGGAGGGGAAAAACATTCAGTACTTC.

Many counts were recorded for this clonotype. The rearrangement uses TRBV20-1 and TRBJ2-4; tentative D call: TRBD2 (5 bases). The V and J ends lost 4 bases and 8 bases respectively, with 15 bases between them. Germline V gives CDR1 DFQATT, CDR2 SNEGSKA (reference sequence). The length of the CDR3 is 13 residues. The CDR3 sequence: CSAIKGLGDIQYF. Here the CDR3 DNA reads TGCAGTGCTATTAAGGGTCTGGGAGACATTCAGTACTTC.

This clonotype was recorded at least ten times. The chain employs TRBV5-4 and TRBJ1-1; 7 bases match TRBD1. The germline V gene encodes CDR1 SGHNT and CDR2 YYREEE (reference sequence). V was clipped by 7 bases and J by 1 base; unmatched bases: 4. CDR3 length: 13 amino acids. CDR3 region: CASEGQPNTEAFF. The CDR3 region has the DNA TGTGCCAGCGAGGGACAGCCGAACACTGAAGCTTTCTTT. The variable domain in full, completed from reference TRBV5-4 and TRBJ1-1, reads ETGVTQSPTHLIKTRGQQVTLRCSSQSGHNTVSWYQQALGQGPQFIFQYYREEENGRGNFPPRFSGLQFPNYSSELNVNALELDDSALYLCASEGQPNTEAFFGQGTRLTVV.

This clonotype was seen many times. The chain recombines TRBV30 with TRBJ2-7; 9 nucleotides agree with TRBD2. V lost 0 bases, J lost 2 bases, and 8 bases stayed unmatched. Germline lookup yields CDR1 GTSNPN and CDR2 SVGIG (reference sequence). There are 16 residues in the CDR3. The CDR3 loop reads CAWSVSRTSETYEQYF. CDR3 bases: TGTGCCTGGAGTGTTTCTCGGACTAGCGAGACCTACGAGCAGTACTTC.

This clonotype was counted at least ten times. The CDR3 is CSARGLLLAEDYNEQFF. The DNA for the CDR3 is TGCAGTGCTAGAGGTCTGTTACTAGCGGAAGACTACAATGAGCAGTTCTTC. The chain recombines TRBV20-1 with TRBJ2-1; 8 bases are shared with TRBD2. This CDR3 region has 17 residues. Trimming took 1 base from V and 3 from J; bases not matched to a gene: 11. Germline assignment: CDR1 DFQATT and CDR2 SNEGSKA (reference sequence).

This clonotype was seen many times. V usage is TRBV19 and J usage is TRBJ1-4; D remains unclear. CDR3 length: 14 amino acids. The V gene's germline CDR1 is LNHDA and CDR2 SQIVND (reference sequence). Trimming stripped 3 bases from V and 5 bases from J, with 10 bases between. Written as DNA, the CDR3 is TGTGCCAGTAGTATCCGGGATGCGAATGAAAAACTGTTTTTT. Its protein product is CASSIRDANEKLFF.